Detailed here is one TCR beta chain. No antigen is known for it. No qualities accompany the bases; no much larger clone lies one base away. The immunoSEQ Assay, a bias-controlled multiplex PCR, was used to amplify TCRbeta CDR3 regions from genomic DNA. On the study's bioinformatics: The number of nucleated cells in each sample was estimated by amplification of reference gene primers within the assay. Sequence reads were collapsed and filtered to measure the absolute abundance of every unique TCRbeta CDR3 rearrangement. For each sample, productive Simpson clonality was calculated as the square root of Simpson's diversity index across productive rearrangements. Here the immuneACCESS table is served through TCRdb, limited to in-frame sequences with V and J called. Missing clones are a known gap in these copies; in checked studies unresolved V genes cover under half, and the rest lacks a known reason. The V and J calls and clone size were taken over from that table, and D and trimming were inferred from the DNA. Counted in this sample were around 59,000 clones; over 75% of them appeared once. The ten largest clones represent under 7.5% of the sample.

This sample stems from a study of blood T cell repertoires in COVID-19 (dated by TCRdb to 2020 to 2022). In terms of the full investigation: Samples covering the acute and convalescent phases of COVID-19 were provided by collaborators in the United States, Italy and Spain. Samples were obtained from the ongoing ImmuneRACE study (first 160 participants) and from over 1,000 subjects provided by 6 global collaborators. The sample metadata nearly always contained a de-identified subject ID, COVID-19 status, age in years and sex. The material from the prospective study consisted of cDNA or gDNA derived from T cells, B-cell-depleted T cells, or PBMCs. A freely available public database, intended as a resource for researchers studying the immune response to SARS-CoV-2, is where the repertoires were released. Deeply sampled blood TCRbeta repertoires from subjects exposed to, actively infected with, or recovered from COVID-19 were included in the dataset. Where available, HLA class I and class II types were taken from metadata supplied by the sample provider and were not determined by assay-based typing.

The germline V gene (reference sequence) provides CDR1 LNHDA and CDR2 SQIVND. Taken from cysteine to phenylalanine, the CDR3 has 17 residues. Of all the DNA, just the CDR3 is kept, 51 bases in frame from base 1. Trimming accounts for 4 bases at V and 4 bases at J, while the number of junction bases matched to no gene is 13. The collaborating institutions used their own protocols to collect whole blood in K2EDTA tubes. For TCRbeta analysis, collaborators shipped samples in one of three forms: frozen whole blood, isolated PBMCs, or DNA extracted from either of those sample types. General conclusions and limits of the study: The amount of clinical and demographic metadata varied by source and participant and was provided uncurated.

The chain joins TRBV19 to TRBJ2-3; TRBD2 agrees with 8 junctional bases. Source material: peripheral blood. This clonotype was obtained from a man aged 60 to 69 with acute or convalescent COVID-19. The DNA sequence reads TGTGCCAGTAGTACCCCCTTTCTCGCGGGGGGCTCAGATACGCAGTATTTT. The encoded protein is CASSTPFLAGGSDTQYF.